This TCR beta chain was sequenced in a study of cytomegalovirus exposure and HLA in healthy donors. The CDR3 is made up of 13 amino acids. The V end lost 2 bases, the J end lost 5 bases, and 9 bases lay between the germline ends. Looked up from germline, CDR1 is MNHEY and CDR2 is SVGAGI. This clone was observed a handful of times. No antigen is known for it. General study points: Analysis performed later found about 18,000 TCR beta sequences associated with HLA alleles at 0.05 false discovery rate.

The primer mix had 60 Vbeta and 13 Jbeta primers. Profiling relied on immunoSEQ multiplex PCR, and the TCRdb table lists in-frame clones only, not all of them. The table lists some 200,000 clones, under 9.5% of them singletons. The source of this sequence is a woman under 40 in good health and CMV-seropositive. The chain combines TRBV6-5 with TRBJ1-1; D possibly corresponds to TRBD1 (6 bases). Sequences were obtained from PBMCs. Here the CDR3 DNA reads TGTGCCAGCAGTTACCGGCAGGGGACTGAAGCTTTCTTT. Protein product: CASSYRQGTEAFF.